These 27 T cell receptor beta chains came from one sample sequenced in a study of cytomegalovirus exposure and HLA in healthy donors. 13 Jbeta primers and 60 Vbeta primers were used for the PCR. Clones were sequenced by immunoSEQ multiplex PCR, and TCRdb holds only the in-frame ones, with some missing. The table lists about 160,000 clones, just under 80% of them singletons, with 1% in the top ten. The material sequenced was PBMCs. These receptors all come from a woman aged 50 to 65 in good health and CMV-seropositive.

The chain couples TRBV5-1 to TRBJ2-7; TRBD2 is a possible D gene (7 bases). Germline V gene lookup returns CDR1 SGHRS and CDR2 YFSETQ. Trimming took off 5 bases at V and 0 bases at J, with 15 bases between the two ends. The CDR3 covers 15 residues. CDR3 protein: CASRLLADSSYEQYF. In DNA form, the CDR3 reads TGCGCCAGCAGGTTGCTAGCGGACAGCTCCTACGAGCAGTACTTC.

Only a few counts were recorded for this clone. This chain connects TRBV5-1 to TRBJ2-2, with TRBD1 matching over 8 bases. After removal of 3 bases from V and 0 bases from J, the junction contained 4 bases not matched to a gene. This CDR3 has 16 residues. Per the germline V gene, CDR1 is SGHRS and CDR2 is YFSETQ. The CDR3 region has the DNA TGCGCCAGCAGCTGGGGGACAGGCTCGAACACCGGGGAGCTGTTTTTT. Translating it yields CASSWGTGSNTGELFF.

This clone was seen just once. The CDR3 DNA sequence: TGTGCCAGCTCACCACGGGCAGATGGCTACACCTTC. Its translation: CASSPRADGYTF. The chain uses TRBV18 and TRBJ1-2; no firm D call. CDR1 is KGHSH, CDR2 LQKENI, per germline. V shed 1 base and J shed 6 bases, with 6 bases lying between them. The CDR3 covers 12 residues.

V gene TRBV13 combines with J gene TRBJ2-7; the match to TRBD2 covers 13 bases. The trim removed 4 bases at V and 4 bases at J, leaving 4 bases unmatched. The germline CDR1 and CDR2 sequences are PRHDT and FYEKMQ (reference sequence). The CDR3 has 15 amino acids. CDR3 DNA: TGTGCCAGCAGCTCCACTAGCGGGAGGGCTTACGAGCAGTACTTC. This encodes CASSSTSGRAYEQYF.

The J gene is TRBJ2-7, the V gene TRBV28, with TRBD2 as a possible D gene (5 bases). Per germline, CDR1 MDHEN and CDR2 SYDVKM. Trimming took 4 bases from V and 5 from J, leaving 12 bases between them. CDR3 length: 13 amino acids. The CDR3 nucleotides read TGTGCCAGCAGTTCAGGAACTAGTAACGAGCAGTACTTC. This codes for CASSSGTSNEQYF.

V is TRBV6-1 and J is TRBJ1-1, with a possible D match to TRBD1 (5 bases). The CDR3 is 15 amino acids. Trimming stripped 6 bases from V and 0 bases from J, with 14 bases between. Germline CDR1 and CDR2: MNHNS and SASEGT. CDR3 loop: CASRRQQLMNTEAFF. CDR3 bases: TGTGCCAGCAGAAGACAGCAACTTATGAACACTGAAGCTTTCTTT.

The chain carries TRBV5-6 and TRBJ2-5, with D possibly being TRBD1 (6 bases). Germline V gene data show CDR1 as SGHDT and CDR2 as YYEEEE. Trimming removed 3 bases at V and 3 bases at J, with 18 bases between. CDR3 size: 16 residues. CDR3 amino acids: CASSYGVGALKETQYF. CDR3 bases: TGTGCCAGCAGCTACGGTGTGGGGGCTCTTAAAGAGACCCAGTACTTC. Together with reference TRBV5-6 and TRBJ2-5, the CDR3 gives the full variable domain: DAGVTQSPTHLIKTRGQQVTLRCSPKSGHDTVSWYQQALGQGPQFIFQYYEEEERQRGNFPDRFSGHQFPNYSSELNVNALLLGDSALYLCASSYGVGALKETQYFGPGTRLLVL.

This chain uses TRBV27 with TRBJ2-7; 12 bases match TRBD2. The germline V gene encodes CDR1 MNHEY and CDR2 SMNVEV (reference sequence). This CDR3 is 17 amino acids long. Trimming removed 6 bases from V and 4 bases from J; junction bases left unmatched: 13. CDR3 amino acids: CASSPKTSGSSNYEQYF. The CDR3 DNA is TGTGCCAGCAGCCCCAAGACTAGCGGGAGTTCAAATTACGAGCAGTACTTC.

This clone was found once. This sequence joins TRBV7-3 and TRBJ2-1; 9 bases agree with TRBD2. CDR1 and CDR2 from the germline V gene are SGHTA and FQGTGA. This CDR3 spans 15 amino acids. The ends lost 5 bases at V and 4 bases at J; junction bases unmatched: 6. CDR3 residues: CASSTLAGAYNEQFF. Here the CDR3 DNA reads TGTGCCAGCAGCACTTTAGCGGGGGCGTACAATGAGCAGTTCTTC.

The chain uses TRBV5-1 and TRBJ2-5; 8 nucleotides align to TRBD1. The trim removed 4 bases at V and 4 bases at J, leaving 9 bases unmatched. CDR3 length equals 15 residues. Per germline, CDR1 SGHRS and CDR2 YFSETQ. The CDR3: CASSRGQGLGETQYF. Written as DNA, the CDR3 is TGCGCCAGCAGCCGAGGACAGGGCCTGGGAGAGACCCAGTACTTC.

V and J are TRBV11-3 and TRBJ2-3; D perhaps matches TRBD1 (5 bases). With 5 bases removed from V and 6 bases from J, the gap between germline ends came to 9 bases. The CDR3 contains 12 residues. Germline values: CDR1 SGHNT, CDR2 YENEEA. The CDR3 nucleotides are TGTGCCAGCAGCGTAAACAGGGATACGCAGTATTTT. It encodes CASSVNRDTQYF.

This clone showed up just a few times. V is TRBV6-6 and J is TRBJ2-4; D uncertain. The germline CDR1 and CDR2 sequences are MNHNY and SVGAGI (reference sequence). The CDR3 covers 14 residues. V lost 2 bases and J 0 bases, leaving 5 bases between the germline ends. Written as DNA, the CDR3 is TGTGCCAGCAGTTACGAGATAGCCAAAAACATTCAGTACTTC. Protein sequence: CASSYEIAKNIQYF.

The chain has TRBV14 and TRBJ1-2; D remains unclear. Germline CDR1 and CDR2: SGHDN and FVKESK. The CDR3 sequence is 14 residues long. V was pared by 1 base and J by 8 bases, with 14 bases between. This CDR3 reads CASSQVYSAAGYTF. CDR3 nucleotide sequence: TGTGCCAGCAGCCAAGTTTATAGTGCCGCGGGCTACACCTTC.

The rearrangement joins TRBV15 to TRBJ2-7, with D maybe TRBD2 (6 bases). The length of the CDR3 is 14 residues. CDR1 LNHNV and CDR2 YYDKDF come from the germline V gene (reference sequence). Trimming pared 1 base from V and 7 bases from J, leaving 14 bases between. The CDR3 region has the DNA TGTGCCACCAGCAGAGCGGAGGGTTGGAGGGAGCAGTACTTC. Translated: CATSRAEGWREQYF.

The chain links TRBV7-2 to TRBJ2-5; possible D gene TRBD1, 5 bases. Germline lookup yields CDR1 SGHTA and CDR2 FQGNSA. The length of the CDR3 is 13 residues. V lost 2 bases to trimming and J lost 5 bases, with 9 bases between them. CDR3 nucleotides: TGTGCCAGCAGCTTAAGTCAGGGTGAGACCCAGTACTTC. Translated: CASSLSQGETQYF.

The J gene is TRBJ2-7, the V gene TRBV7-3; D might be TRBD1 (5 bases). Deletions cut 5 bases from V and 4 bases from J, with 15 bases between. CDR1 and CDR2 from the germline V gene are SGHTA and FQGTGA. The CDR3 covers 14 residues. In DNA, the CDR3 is TGTGCCAGCAGCCAGGACAAGGAAAATTACGAGCAGTACTTC. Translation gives CASSQDKENYEQYF.

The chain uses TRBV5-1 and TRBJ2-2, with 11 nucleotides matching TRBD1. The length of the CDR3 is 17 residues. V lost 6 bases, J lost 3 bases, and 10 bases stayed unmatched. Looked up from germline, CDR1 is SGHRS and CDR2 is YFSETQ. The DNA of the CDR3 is TGCGCCAGCAACAGGCAGACGGGACAGGGGGACACCGGGGAGCTGTTTTTT. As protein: CASNRQTGQGDTGELFF.

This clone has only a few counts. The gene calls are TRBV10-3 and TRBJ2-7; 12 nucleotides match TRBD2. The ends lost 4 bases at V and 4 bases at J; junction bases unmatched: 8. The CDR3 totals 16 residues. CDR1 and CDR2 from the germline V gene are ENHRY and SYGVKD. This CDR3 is CAISGKTSGRGYEQYF. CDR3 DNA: TGTGCCATCAGTGGCAAGACTAGCGGGAGAGGGTACGAGCAGTACTTC.

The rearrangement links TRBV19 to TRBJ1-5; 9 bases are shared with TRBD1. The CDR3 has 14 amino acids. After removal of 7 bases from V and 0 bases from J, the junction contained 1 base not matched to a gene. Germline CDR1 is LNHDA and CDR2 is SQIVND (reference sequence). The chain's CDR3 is CASNRGLSNQPQHF. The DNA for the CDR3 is TGTGCCAGTAACAGGGGGCTTAGCAATCAGCCCCAGCATTTT.

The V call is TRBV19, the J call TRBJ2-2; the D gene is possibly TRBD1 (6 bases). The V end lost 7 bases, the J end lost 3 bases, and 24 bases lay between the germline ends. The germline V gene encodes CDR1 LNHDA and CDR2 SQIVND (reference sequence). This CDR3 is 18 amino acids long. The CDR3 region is CASTTIGRGQTYTGELFF. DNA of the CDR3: TGTGCCAGTACTACGATCGGCAGGGGACAAACTTACACCGGGGAGCTGTTTTTT.

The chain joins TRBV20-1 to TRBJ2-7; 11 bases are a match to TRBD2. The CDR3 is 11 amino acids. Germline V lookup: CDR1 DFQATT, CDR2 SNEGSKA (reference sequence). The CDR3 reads CIGTSGYEQYF. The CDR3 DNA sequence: TGCATCGGGACTAGCGGATACGAGCAGTACTTC.

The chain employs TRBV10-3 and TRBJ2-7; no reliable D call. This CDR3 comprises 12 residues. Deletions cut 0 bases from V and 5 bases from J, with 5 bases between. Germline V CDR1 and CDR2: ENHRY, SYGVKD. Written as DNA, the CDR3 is TGTGCCATCAGTGAGTCCCATCACGAGCAGTACTTC. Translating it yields CAISESHHEQYF.

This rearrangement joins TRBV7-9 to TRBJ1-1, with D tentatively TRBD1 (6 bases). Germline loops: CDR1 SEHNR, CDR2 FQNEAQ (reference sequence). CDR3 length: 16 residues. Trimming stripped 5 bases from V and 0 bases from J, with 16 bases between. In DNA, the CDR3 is TGTGCCAGCAGCCACACCAGGGCAGGGGTGAACACTGAAGCTTTCTTT. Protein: CASSHTRAGVNTEAFF.

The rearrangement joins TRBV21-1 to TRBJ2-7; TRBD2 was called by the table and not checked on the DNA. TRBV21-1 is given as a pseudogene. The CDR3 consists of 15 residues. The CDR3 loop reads CASSKKMESSYEQYF. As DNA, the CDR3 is TGTGCCAGCAGCAAAAAGATGGAGAGCTCCTACGAGCAGTACTTC.

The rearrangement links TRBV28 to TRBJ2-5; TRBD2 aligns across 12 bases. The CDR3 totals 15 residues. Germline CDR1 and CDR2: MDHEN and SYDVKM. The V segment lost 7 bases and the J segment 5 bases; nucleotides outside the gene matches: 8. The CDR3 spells CASTELAGGSETQYF. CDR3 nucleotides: TGTGCCAGCACCGAACTAGCGGGGGGCTCTGAGACCCAGTACTTC.

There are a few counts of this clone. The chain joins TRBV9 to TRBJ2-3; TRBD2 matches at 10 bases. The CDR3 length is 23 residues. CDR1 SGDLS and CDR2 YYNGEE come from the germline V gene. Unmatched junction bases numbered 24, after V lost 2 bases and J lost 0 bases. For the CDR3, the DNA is TGTGCCAGCAGCGTGATTTCCCCGGGTTACATAGCGGGGGGATTAAACAGCACAGATACGCAGTATTTT. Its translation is CASSVISPGYIAGGLNSTDTQYF. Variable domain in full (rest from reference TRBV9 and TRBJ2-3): DSGVTQTPKHLITATGQRVTLRCSPRSGDLSVYWYQQSLDQGLQFLIQYYNGEERAKGNILERFSAQQFPDLHSELNLSSLELGDSALYFCASSVISPGYIAGGLNSTDTQYFGPGTRLTVL.

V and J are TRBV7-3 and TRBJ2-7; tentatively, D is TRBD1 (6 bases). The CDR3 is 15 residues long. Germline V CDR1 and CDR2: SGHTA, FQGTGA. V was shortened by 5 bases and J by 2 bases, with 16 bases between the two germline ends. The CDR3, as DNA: TGTGCCAGCAGCCCCACCGGGACATTCACCTACGAGCAGTACTTC. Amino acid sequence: CASSPTGTFTYEQYF.